This T cell receptor beta chain was observed in a study of blood T cell repertoires in COVID-19. For the study at large: Material from acute and convalescent COVID-19 was sourced from the United States, Italy and Spain.

Source study methods: Amplified reference gene primers provided the basis for estimating nucleated cell counts. Method: immunoSEQ multiplex PCR; TCRdb's copy keeps in-frame clones and lacks some. The DNA was the basis for D and trimming; V, J and clone size are from that table. Here the sample spans a few hundred thousand clones, more than 75% being singletons. Sequencing input: peripheral blood. The receptor's source is a human donor in a cohort sampled during active COVID-19.

For the CDR3, the DNA is TGTGCCAGCAGTGGGAGTTCTGAGTACGAGCAGTACTTC. Its protein product is CASSGSSEYEQYF. V gene TRBV25-1 combines with J gene TRBJ2-7; D not certain. CDR1 is MGHDK and CDR2 is SYGVNS in the germline V gene. CDR3 length: 13 amino acids. The V end lost 4 bases, the J end lost 4 bases, and 11 bases lay between the germline ends.